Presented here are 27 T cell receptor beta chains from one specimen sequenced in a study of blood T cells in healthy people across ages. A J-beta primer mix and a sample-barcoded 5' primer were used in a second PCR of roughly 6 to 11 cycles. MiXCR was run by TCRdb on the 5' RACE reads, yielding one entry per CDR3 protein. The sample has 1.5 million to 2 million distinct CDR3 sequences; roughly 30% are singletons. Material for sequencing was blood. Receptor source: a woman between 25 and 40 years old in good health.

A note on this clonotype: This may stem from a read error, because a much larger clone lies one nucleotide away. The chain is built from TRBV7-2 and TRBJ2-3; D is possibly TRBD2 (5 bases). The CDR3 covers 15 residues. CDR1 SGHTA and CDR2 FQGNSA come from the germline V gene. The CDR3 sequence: CACSDYNLGTDTQYF. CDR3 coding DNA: TGTGCCTGCAGCGACTATAATCTCGGCACAGATACGCAGTATTTT. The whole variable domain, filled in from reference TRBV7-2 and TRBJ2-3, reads GAGVSQSPSNKVTEKGKDVELRCDPISGHTALYWYRQSLGQGLEFLIYFQGNSAPDKSGLPSDRFSAERTGGSVSTLTIQRTQQEDSAVYLCACSDYNLGTDTQYFGPGTRLTVL.

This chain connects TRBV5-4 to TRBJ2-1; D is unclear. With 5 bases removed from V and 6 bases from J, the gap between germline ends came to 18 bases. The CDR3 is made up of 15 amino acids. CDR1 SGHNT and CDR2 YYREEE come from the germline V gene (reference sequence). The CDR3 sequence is CASSSGPPNSNEQFF. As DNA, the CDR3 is TGTGCCAGCAGTTCCGGACCCCCGAATTCCAATGAGCAGTTCTTC.

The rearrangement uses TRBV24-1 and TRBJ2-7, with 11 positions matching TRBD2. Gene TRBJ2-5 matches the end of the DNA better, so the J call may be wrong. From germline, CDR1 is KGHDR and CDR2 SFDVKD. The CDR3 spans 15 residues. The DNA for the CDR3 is TGTGCCACCAGTGACCATGTAGCGGGGGGGGAGACCCAGTACTTC. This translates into CATSDHVAGGETQYF.

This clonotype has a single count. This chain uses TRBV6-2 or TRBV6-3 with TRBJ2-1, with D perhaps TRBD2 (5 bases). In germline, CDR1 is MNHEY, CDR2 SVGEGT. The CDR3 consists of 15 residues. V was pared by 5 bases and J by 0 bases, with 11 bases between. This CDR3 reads CASSRTFISYNEQFF. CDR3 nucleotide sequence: TGTGCCAGCAGTCGGACTTTTATCTCCTACAATGAGCAGTTCTTC.

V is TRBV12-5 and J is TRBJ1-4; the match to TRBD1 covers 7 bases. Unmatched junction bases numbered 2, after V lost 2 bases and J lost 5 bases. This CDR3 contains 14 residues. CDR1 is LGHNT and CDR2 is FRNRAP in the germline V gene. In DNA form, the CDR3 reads TGTGCTAGTGGTTTGAGGGGGCACAATGAAAAACTGTTTTTT. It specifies CASGLRGHNEKLFF.

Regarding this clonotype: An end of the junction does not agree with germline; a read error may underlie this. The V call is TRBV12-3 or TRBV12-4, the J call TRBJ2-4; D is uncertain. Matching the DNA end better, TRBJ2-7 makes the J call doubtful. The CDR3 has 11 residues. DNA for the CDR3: TGTGCCGGCAGTCGAGGATACGAGCAGTACTTC. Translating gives CAGSRGYEQYF.

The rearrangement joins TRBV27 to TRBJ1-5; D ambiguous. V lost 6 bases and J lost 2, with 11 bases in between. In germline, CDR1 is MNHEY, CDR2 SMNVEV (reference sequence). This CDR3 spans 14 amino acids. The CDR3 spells CASRRDSGNQPQHF. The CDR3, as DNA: TGTGCCAGCAGGAGGGATTCCGGCAATCAGCCCCAGCATTTT.

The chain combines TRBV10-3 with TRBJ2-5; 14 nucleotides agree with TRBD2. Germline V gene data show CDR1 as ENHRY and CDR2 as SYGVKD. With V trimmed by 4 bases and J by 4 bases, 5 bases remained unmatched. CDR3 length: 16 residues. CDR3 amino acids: CAISGTSGRSTETQYF. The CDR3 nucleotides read TGTGCCATCAGTGGGACTAGCGGGAGGTCAACAGAGACCCAGTACTTC.

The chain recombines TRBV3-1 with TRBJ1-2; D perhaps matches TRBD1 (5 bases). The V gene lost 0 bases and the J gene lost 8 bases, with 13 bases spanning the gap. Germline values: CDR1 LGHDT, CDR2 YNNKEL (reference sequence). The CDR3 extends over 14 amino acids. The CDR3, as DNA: TGTGCCAGCAGCCAAGATGAGGGGAGCTTCGGCTACACCTTC. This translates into CASSQDEGSFGYTF.

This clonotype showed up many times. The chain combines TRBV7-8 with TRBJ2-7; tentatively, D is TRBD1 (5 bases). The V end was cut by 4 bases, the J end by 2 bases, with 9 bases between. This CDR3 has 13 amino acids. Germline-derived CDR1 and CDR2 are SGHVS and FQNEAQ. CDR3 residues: CASSSGSAYEQYF. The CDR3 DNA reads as TGTGCCAGCAGCTCAGGGTCGGCCTACGAGCAGTACTTC.

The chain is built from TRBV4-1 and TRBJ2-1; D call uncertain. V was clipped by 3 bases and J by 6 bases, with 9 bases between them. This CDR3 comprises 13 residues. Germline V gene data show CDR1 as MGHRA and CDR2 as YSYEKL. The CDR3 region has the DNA TGCGCCAGCAGCCACGTTACCACCAATGAGCAGTTCTTC. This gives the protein CASSHVTTNEQFF.

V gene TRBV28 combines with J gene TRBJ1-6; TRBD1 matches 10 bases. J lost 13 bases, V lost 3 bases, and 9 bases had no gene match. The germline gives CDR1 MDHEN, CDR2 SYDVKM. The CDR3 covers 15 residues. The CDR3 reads CASSFPGQGPRPLHF. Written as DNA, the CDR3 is TGTGCCAGCAGTTTTCCGGGACAGGGGCCGCGTCCCCTCCACTTT.

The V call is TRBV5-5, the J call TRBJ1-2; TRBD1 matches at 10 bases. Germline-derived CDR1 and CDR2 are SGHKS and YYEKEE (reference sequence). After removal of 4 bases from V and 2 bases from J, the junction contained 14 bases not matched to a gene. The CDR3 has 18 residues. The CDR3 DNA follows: TGTGCCAGCAGCCAAACCCGGGACAGGGGCCGCCTCAACTATGGCTACACCTTC. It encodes CASSQTRDRGRLNYGYTF.

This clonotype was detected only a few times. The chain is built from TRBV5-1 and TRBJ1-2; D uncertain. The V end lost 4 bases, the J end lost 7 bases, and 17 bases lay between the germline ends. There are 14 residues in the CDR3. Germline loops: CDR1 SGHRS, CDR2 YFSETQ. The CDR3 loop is CASSPDTSRGGYTF. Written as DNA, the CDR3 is TGCGCCAGCAGCCCCGATACTTCTCGGGGTGGCTACACCTTC.

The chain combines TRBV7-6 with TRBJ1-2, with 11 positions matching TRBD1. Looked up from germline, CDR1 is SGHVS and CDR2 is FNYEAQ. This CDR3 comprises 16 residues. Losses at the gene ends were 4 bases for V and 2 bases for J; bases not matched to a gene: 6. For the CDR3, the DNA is TGTGCCAGCAGCTCCGGACAGGGGGCGCAGAACTATGGCTACACCTTC. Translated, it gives CASSSGQGAQNYGYTF.

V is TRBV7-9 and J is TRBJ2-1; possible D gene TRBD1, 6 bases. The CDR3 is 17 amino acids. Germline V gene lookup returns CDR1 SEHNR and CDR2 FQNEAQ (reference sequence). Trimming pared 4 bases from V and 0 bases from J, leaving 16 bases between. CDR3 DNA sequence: TGTGCCAGCAGCTCCCCCGAGGGGGAACGCTCCTACAATGAGCAGTTCTTC. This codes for CASSSPEGERSYNEQFF.

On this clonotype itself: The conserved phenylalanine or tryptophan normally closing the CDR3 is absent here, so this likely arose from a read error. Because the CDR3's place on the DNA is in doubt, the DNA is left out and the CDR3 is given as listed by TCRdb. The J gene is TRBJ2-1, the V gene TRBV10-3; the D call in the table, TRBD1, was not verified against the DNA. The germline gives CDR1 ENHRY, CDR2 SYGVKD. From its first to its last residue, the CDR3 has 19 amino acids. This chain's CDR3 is CAIRPDRGRLVGDGYTFGS.

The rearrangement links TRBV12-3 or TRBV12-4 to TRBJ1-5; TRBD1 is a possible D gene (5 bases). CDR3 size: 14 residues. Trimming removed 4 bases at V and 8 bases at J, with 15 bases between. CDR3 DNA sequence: TGTGCCAGCAGTTCAACGCCGGGGGGTAAGCCCCAGCATTTT. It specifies CASSSTPGGKPQHF.

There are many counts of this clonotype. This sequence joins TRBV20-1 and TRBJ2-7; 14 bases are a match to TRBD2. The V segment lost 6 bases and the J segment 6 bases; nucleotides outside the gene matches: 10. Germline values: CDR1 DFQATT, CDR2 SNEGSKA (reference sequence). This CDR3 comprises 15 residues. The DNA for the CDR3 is TGCAGTGCCTCGGGACTAGCGGGGGTACTAGGCGAGCAGTACTTC. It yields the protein CSASGLAGVLGEQYF.

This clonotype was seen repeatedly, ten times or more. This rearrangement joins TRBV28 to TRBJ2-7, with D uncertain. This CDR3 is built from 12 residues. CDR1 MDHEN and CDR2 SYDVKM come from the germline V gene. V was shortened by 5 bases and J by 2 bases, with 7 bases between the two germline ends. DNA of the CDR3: TGTGCCAGCAGTCACCAGGCCTACGAGCAGTACTTC. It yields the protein CASSHQAYEQYF.

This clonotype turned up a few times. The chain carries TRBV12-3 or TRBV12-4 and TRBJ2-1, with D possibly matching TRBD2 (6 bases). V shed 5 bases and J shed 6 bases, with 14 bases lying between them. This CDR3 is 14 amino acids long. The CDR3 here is CASSDRESRNEQFF. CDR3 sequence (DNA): TGTGCCAGCAGTGACCGGGAGTCTCGCAATGAGCAGTTCTTC.

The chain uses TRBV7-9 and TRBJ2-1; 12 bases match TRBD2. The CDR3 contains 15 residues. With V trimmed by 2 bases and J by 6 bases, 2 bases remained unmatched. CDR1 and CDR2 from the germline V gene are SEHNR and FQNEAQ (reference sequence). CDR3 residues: CASSLLTSGSNEQFF. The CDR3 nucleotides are TGTGCCAGCAGCTTATTGACTAGCGGGAGCAATGAGCAGTTCTTC.

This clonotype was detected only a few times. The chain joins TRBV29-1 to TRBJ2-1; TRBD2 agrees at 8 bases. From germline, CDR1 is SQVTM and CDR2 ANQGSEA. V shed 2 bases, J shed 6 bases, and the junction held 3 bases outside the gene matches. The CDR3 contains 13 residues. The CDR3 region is CSVERTSCNEQFF. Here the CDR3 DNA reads TGCAGCGTTGAAAGGACTAGCTGCAATGAGCAGTTCTTC.

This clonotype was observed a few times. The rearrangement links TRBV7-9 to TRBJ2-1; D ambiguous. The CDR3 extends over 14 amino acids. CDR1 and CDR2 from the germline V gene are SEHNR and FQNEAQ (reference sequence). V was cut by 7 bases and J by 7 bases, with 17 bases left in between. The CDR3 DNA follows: TGTGCCAGCAACATATTAGGTGTTTTGAATGAGCAGTTCTTC. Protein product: CASNILGVLNEQFF. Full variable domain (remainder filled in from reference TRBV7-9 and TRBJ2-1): DTGVSQNPRHKITKRGQNVTFRCDPISEHNRLYWYRQTLGQGPEFLTYFQNEAQLEKSRLLSDRFSAERPKGSFSTLEIQRTEQGDSAMYLCASNILGVLNEQFFGPGTRLTVL.

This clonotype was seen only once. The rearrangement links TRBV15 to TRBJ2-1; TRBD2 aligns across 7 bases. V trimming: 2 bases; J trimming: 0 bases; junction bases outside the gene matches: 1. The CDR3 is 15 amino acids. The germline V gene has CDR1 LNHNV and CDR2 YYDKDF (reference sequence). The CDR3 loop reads CATSRLAASYNEQFF. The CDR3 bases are TGTGCCACCAGCAGACTAGCGGCCTCCTACAATGAGCAGTTCTTC.

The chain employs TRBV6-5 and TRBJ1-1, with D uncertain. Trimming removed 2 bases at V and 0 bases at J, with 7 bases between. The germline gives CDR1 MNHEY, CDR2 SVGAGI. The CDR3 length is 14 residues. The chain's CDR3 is CASSYSQVNTEAFF. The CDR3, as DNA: TGTGCCAGCAGTTACAGCCAGGTGAACACTGAAGCTTTCTTT.

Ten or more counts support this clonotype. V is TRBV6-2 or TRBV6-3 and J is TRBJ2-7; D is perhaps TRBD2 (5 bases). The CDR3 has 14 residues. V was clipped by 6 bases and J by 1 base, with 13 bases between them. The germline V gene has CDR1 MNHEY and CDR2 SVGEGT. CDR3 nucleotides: TGTGCCAGCAGGAGGGTCGAAATATCCTACGAGCAGTACTTC. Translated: CASRRVEISYEQYF.